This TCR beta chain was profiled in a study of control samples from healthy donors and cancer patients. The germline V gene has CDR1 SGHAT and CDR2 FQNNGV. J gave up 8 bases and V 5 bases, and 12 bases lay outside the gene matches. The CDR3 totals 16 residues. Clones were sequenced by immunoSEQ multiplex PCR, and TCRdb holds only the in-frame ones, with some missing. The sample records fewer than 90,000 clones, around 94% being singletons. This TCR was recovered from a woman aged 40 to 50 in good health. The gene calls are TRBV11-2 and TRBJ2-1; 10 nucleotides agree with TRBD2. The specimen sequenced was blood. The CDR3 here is CASSLEVAGGLDEQFF. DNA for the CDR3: TGTGCCAGCAGCCTTGAGGTAGCGGGGGGTCTAGATGAGCAGTTCTTC. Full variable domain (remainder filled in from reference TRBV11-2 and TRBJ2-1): EAGVAQSPRYKIIEKRQSVAFWCNPISGHATLYWYQQILGQGPKLLIQFQNNGVVDDSQLPKDRFSAERLKGVDSTLKIQPAKLEDSAVYLCASSLEVAGGLDEQFFGPGTRLTVL.